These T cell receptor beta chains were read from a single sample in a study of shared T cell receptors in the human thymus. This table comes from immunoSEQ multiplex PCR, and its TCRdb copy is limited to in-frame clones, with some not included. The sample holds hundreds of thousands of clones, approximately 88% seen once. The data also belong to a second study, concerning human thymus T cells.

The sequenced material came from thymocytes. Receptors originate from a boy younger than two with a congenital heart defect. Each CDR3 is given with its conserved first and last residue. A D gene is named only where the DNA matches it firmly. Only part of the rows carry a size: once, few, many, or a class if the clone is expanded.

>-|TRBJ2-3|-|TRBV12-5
CASGFSPYQTDTQYF
TGTGCTAGTGGTTTTTCCCCCTATCAAACGGATACGCAGTATTTT
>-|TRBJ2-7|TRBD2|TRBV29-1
CSVDGAGESYEQYF
TGCAGCGTTGATGGGGCGGGAGAAAGCTACGAGCAGTACTTC
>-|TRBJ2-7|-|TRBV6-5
CASSYSSLLGGYEQYF
TGTGCCAGCAGTTACTCGAGCCTACTAGGGGGCTACGAGCAGTACTTC
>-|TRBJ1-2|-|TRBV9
CASSVDEAKNLDGSWYGYTF
TGTGCCAGCAGCGTAGATGAGGCGAAAAACCTCGACGGGTCATGGTATGGCTACACCTTC
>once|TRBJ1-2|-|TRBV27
CASSFQGNYGYTF
TGTGCCAGCAGTTTCCAGGGAAACTATGGCTACACCTTC
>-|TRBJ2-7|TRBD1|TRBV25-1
CASSDPGQGLEQYF
TGTGCCAGCAGTGACCCCGGACAGGGGCTCGAGCAGTACTTC
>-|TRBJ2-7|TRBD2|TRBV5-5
CASSPGLVYEQYF
TGTGCCAGCAGCCCGGGACTAGTGTACGAGCAGTACTTC
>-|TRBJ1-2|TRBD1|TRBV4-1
CASSQAGQGLRSYGYTF
TGCGCCAGCAGCCAAGCGGGACAGGGCCTCAGGTCCTATGGCTACACCTTC
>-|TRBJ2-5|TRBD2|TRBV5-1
CASSSPLAGEETQYF
TGCGCCAGCAGCTCCCCACTAGCGGGAGAAGAGACCCAGTACTTC
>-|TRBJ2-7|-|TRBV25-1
CASSELPGAYEQYF
TGTGCCAGCAGTGAATTGCCAGGGGCCTACGAGCAGTACTTC
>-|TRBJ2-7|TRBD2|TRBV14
CASSQGLAGGLGEQYF
TGTGCCAGCAGCCAGGGACTAGCGGGAGGATTGGGTGAGCAGTACTTC
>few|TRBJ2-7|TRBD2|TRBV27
CASSPGREGYEQYF
TGTGCCAGCAGCCCAGGGAGGGAGGGATACGAGCAGTACTTC
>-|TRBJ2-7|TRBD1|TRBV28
CASSSTRPRGQGYEQYF
TGTGCCAGCAGTTCGACAAGGCCACGTGGACAGGGCTACGAGCAGTACTTC
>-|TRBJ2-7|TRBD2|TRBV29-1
CSVERPGLAGDYEQYF
TGCAGCGTTGAACGGCCCGGACTAGCGGGAGATTACGAGCAGTACTTC
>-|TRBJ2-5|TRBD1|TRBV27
CASSLQGEETQYF
TGTGCCAGCAGTTTACAGGGGGAAGAGACCCAGTACTTC
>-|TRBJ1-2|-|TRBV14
CASSQEEGSGYGYTF
TGTGCCAGCAGCCAAGAAGAGGGCAGCGGCTATGGCTACACCTTC
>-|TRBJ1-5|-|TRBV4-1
CASSQDFRGRQPQHF
TGCGCCAGCAGCCAAGATTTTAGGGGTAGGCAGCCCCAGCATTTT
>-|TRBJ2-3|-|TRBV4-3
CASSAVGGTDTQYF
TGCGCCAGCAGCGCTGTTGGAGGGACAGATACGCAGTATTTT
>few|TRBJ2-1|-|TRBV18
CASSSHGRLRNEQFF
TGTGCCAGCTCATCACACGGGAGACTGCGCAATGAGCAGTTCTTC
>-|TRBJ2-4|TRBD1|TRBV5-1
CASSLDRGRTKNIQYF
TGCGCCAGCAGCTTGGACAGGGGAAGGACCAAAAACATTCAGTACTTC
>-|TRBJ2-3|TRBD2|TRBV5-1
CASRSGTSCTDTQYF
TGCGCCAGTAGGAGCGGGACTAGCTGCACAGATACGCAGTATTTT
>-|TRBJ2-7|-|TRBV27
CASKGGGQAYEQYF
TGTGCCAGCAAAGGGGGGGGACAGGCCTACGAGCAGTACTTC
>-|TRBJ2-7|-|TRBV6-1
CASSVQGRAYEQYF
TGTGCCAGCAGTGTTCAGGGGCGCGCCTACGAGCAGTACTTC
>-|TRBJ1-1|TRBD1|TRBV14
CASSPDRDRRKHTEAFF
TGTGCCAGCAGCCCCGACAGGGATCGACGGAAGCACACTGAAGCTTTCTTT
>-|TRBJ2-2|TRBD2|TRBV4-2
CASSRGTSGPTGELFF
TGTGCCAGCAGCCGAGGGACTAGCGGGCCAACCGGGGAGCTGTTTTTT
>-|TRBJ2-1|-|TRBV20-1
CSARFANEQFF
TGCAGTGCTAGGTTTGCGAATGAGCAGTTCTTC
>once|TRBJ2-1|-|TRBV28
CASRPHATRASYNEQFF
TGTGCCAGCAGGCCCCATGCGACGCGGGCCTCCTACAATGAGCAGTTCTTC
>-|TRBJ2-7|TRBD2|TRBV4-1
CASSHRTSGYEQYF
TGCGCCAGCAGCCATAGGACTAGCGGTTACGAGCAGTACTTC
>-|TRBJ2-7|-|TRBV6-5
CASSWDSHLSYEQYF
TGTGCCAGCAGTTGGGACTCCCACCTCTCCTACGAGCAGTACTTC
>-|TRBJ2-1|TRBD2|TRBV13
CASREVREYAYNEQFF
TGTGCCAGCAGGGAGGTGCGGGAGTATGCCTACAATGAGCAGTTCTTC
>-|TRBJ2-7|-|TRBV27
CASSSTYPGYEQYF
TGTGCCAGCAGTTCTACCTACCCAGGCTACGAGCAGTACTTC
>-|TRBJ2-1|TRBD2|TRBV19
CASSQLAGVSNEQFF
TGTGCCAGTAGCCAACTAGCGGGAGTTTCCAATGAGCAGTTCTTC
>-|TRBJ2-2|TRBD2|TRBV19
CASSRLAENTGELFF
TGTGCCAGTAGTAGACTAGCGGAGAACACCGGGGAGCTGTTTTTT
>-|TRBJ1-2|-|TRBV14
CASSQTTGMVGYTF
TGTGCCAGCAGCCAGACCACAGGAATGGTTGGCTACACCTTC
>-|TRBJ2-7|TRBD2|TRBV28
CASSYTLAADEQYF
TGTGCCAGCAGTTATACACTAGCGGCTGACGAGCAGTACTTC
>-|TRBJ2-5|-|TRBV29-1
CSVETDRRDQETQYF
TGCAGCGTTGAAACGGACAGGAGGGACCAAGAGACCCAGTACTTC
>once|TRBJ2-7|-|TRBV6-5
CASSYAGHEQYF
TGTGCCAGCAGTTATGCAGGGCACGAGCAGTACTTC
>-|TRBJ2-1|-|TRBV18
CASSPGRGSPGEQFF
TGTGCCAGCTCACCGGGGCGTGGCTCACCCGGTGAGCAGTTCTTC
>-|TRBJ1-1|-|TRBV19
CASSTTGVNTEAFF
TGTGCCAGTAGTACGACAGGTGTAAACACTGAAGCTTTCTTT
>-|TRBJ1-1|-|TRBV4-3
CASSQDQNAGVAFF
TGCGCCAGCAGCCAAGATCAGAATGCAGGGGTCGCTTTCTTT
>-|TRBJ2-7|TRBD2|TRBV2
CASSEKERETGGSEQYF
TGTGCCAGCAGTGAAAAGGAGCGGGAGACTGGTGGTAGCGAGCAGTACTTC
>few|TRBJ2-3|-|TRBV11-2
CASRTGYTDTQYF
TGTGCCAGCAGAACAGGGTACACAGATACGCAGTATTTT
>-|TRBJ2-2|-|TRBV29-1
CSVFVTGELFF
TGCAGCGTTTTCGTCACCGGGGAGCTGTTTTTT
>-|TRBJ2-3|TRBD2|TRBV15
CATSIPGTSGSTDTQYF
TGTGCCACCAGCATCCCCGGGACTAGCGGTAGCACAGATACGCAGTATTTT
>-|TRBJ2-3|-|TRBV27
CASRTPQATGRPDTQYF
TGTGCCAGCAGGACGCCCCAAGCGACAGGGAGGCCAGATACGCAGTATTTT